Reported below is one TCR beta chain. No antigen is known for it. Baseline, cycle 4 day 1, and cycle 7 day 1 were the blood sampling points. The data were taken from a study of OX40 agonist ivuxolimab in advanced cancers. About the research overall: Patients received ivuxolimab, an intravenous treatment, every 2 weeks at 0.01 to 10 mg/kg. Three partial responders included one hepatocellular carcinoma patient and two cutaneous melanoma patients. Points from the study as a whole: Some of the nonresponding patients also showed low levels of normalized T-cell clonal expansion.

The assay was immunoSEQ multiplex PCR, and TCRdb's table has in-frame clones only and misses some. The table includes tens of thousands of clones, 91% detected once. This specimen was CD4+ or CD8+ T cells sorted from blood, taken in a trial of the OX40 agonist ivuxolimab. The receptor comes from an adult with an advanced solid tumor such as melanoma, head and neck, liver or kidney cancer.

CDR3 DNA sequence: TGTGCCAGCTCACCACGCCAGCTACCAACTTCCTACGAGCAGTACTTC. It encodes CASSPRQLPTSYEQYF. This chain links TRBV18 with TRBJ2-7, with D unclear. In germline, CDR1 is KGHSH, CDR2 LQKENI. This CDR3 is built from 16 residues. Trimming left V 1 base short and J 1 base short, with 14 bases between.